Listed here are 9 T cell receptor beta chains from one sample, sequenced in a study of PD-1 blockade in classical Hodgkin lymphoma. The method was immunoSEQ multiplex PCR; TCRdb's version includes in-frame clones alone and lacks a portion of them. The profile shows 20,000 to 30,000 clones, about four fifths of them singletons. Every patient was affected by relapse after autologous stem cell transplantation, while exposure to brentuximab vedotin was not uniform. The sample here was peripheral blood mononuclear cells (PBMCs), taken before the second cycle of nivolumab. Receptor source: a human donor with classical Hodgkin lymphoma.

V gene TRBV14 combines with J gene TRBJ2-7, with D tentatively TRBD1 (6 bases). From germline, CDR1 is SGHDN and CDR2 FVKESK. This CDR3 has 11 amino acids. Deletions cut 8 bases from V and 9 bases from J, with 14 bases between. The chain's CDR3 is CASGTRGLQYF. The CDR3 DNA follows: TGTGCCAGCGGAACCAGGGGTTTGCAGTACTTC.

The chain links TRBV2 to TRBJ1-2, with a weak D call TRBD1 (5 bases). The CDR3 is made up of 13 amino acids. Trimming took 4 bases from V and 6 from J, leaving 12 bases between them. Germline CDR1 is SNHLY and CDR2 is FYNNEI. In nucleotides, the CDR3 is TGTGCCAGCAGTGCAAGGGGATGGGATGGCTACACCTTC. Protein sequence: CASSARGWDGYTF.

The chain has TRBV15 and TRBJ1-5, with D possibly being TRBD1 (6 bases). CDR3 size: 15 residues. The germline V gene has CDR1 LNHNV and CDR2 YYDKDF (reference sequence). The V and J ends lost 2 bases and 0 bases respectively, with 8 bases between them. The CDR3 DNA is TGTGCCACCAGCAGAACAGGGTTTAGCAATCAGCCCCAGCATTTT. This translates into CATSRTGFSNQPQHF.

This chain links TRBV14 with TRBJ2-5; 7 positions match TRBD2. J lost 0 bases, V lost 4 bases, and 11 bases had no gene match. The CDR3 has 17 amino acids. The germline CDR1 and CDR2 sequences are SGHDN and FVKESK. CDR3 amino acids: CASSRPGLDPYQETQYF. DNA of the CDR3: TGTGCCAGCAGCCGCCCCGGACTAGACCCGTACCAAGAGACCCAGTACTTC.

The rearrangement uses TRBV27 and TRBJ2-1, with TRBD2 as a possible D gene (5 bases). Germline V CDR1 and CDR2: MNHEY, SMNVEV (reference sequence). V lost 3 bases and J lost 2, with 11 bases in between. CDR3 length equals 15 residues. CDR3 region: CASSFWAGAYNEQFF. The CDR3 nucleotides read TGTGCCAGCAGTTTTTGGGCGGGCGCCTACAATGAGCAGTTCTTC.

This clone showed up just once. The V and J genes are TRBV28 and TRBJ1-1; TRBD1 might be the D (5 bases). Between the trimmed V and J ends, which lost 6 bases and 1 base, there was a span of 12 bases. This CDR3 has 14 amino acids. Germline lookup yields CDR1 MDHEN and CDR2 SYDVKM. The CDR3 sequence is CASRLGHRNTEAFF. The CDR3 DNA reads as TGTGCCAGCAGGTTGGGGCACCGGAACACTGAAGCTTTCTTT. Drawing the rest from reference TRBV28 and TRBJ1-1, the complete variable domain is DVKVTQSSRYLVKRTGEKVFLECVQDMDHENMFWYRQDPGLGLRLIYFSYDVKMKEKGDIPEGYSVSREKKERFSLILESASTNQTSMYLCASRLGHRNTEAFFGQGTRLTVV.

This clone appeared once. V is TRBV6-5 and J is TRBJ2-7; D gene unclear. Trimming pared 0 bases from V and 0 bases from J, leaving 6 bases between. The CDR3 has 14 residues. The germline V gene encodes CDR1 MNHEY and CDR2 SVGAGI. CDR3 sequence (DNA): TGTGCCAGCAGTTACTCGGGCAGCTCCTACGAGCAGTACTTC. The encoded protein is CASSYSGSSYEQYF.

This sequence joins TRBV9 and TRBJ2-3; TRBD2 aligns across 9 bases. The V segment lost 6 bases and the J segment 3 bases; nucleotides outside the gene matches: 8. The CDR3 is 15 amino acids. Germline CDR1 is SGDLS and CDR2 is YYNGEE. CDR3 sequence reads: CASTMRGGGTDTQYF. In nucleotides, the CDR3 is TGTGCCAGCACTATGCGGGGGGGAGGGACAGATACGCAGTATTTT.

The genes are TRBV10-2 and TRBJ2-1; possible D gene TRBD1, 6 bases. V lost 7 bases and J 0 bases, leaving 10 bases between the germline ends. Germline CDR1 is WSHSY and CDR2 is SAAADI. This CDR3 has 14 residues. CDR3 region: CASTTGPSYNEQFF. The CDR3 DNA sequence: TGCGCCAGCACAACAGGGCCCTCCTACAATGAGCAGTTCTTC.